This T cell receptor beta chain was identified in a study of human T cells and chemical hapten exposure (dated by TCRdb to the early 2020s). Context from the whole study: For sensitization, 2% DPC in acetone was applied to a roughly 2 cm by roughly 2 cm area of upper inner arm skin. Throughout the roughly 25-week study period, patients were also given weekly therapeutic DPC doses on the scalp. Patch tests used Finn chambers with 0.01% DPC on the upper back, scored after 6 days by International Contact Dermatitis Research Group standards. Most of the patients in the cohort were female, and the cohort covered alopecia areata with under or over 50% scalp involvement, alopecia totalis and alopecia universalis. The libraries were sequenced as a pool, and the TCR yield per sample differed mostly because of small variations in library volumes within the pool. This study followed changes in the peripheral blood TCR repertoire in vivo during primary and secondary sensitization of alopecia patients to the hapten diphenylcyclopropenone (DPC). Blood samples were taken from patients before sensitization (week 0) and then at 2, 6 and about 24 weeks after DPC sensitization. Roughly 30 alopecia patients provided blood for TCR sequencing at one to four time points (pre-sensitization, 2, 6 and 24 weeks).

The library was made by RACE. The data were produced on a NextSeq 500. Library preparation attached unique molecular identifiers to individual cDNA molecules for quantitative, reproducible TCR counting. From each blood RNA sample, both TCR alpha and TCR beta chains were sequenced. The paper's processing steps were these. Samples had a median of about 90,000 TCRs, with a range from about 23,224 to 750,000. V, J and CDR3 annotation of the TCR reads was performed with the Decombinator software suite. To make PS versus PT1 abundance plots, every sample was subsampled to the same number of TCRs (28,000). TCRs were defined as expanded if absent before sensitization and observed at least eight times at the 2-week time point. In-frame beta chains were kept once TCRdb had trimmed the public reads at Q25 with fastp and called clones with MiXCR. Rows are combined by CDR3 protein, so each entry shows the most common genes and DNA. Clone size and V and J calls follow TCRdb, not the original study. Here the sample has 85,000 to 120,000 distinct CDR3 sequences; more than 10% occur a single time. Around 1.7% of the sample rests with the top ten.

V is reduced by 3 bases and J by 3 bases, leaving a spacing of 13 bases between them. From a lookup of the germline V gene, CDR1 and CDR2 are SGHDT and YYEEEE. From its cysteine to its phenylalanine, the CDR3 spans 15 amino acids. Only the CDR3 DNA is retained, 45 bases long and in frame from the first base. The investigation overall reported the following: Repeated subsampling changed both the strength of the expansion versus patch-test correlation and the threshold at which the correlation became significant. All patients had alopecia, a presumed autoimmune disease, so their immune response might differ from that of healthy individuals. DPC sensitization did not change how many TCRs were above 1 in 1000 frequency, and no evidence was found of alterations in global repertoire structure. Compared with pre-sensitization or healthy control sets, expanded TCRs formed significantly more large CDR3 similarity clusters, which is consistent with antigen-driven responses. Patch test score was positively correlated with the number of PT1 expanded TCRs, with significance at thresholds 8, 16 and 32 but not at 4.

The time point label for this specimen denotes: pre-sensitization, week 0. Explained via the paper, the treatment or condition label denotes: therapeutic diphenylcyclopropenone sensitization with weekly scalp DPC. Blood at each patch-test visit was drawn before the patch test was applied. Patients were considered eligible if aged 18 to 70, diagnosed with alopecia and deemed suitable for DPC therapy, and patients were excluded if pregnant. Total RNA was extracted from unfractionated whole blood collected in Tempus Blood RNA tubes. There are a few counts of this clonotype. Its cognate antigen has yet to be identified. No quality values exist for individual bases; no much larger clone is one base distant.

The sequence is built from TRBV5-6 and TRBJ1-5; TRBD1 is a weak D gene call, 6 bases matching. The receptor was isolated from a woman between 45 and 60 years old with alopecia areata. Some clones in this sample may be carry-over from other donors' samples. The specimen comprised whole blood, sampled in connection with sensitization to the hapten diphenylcyclopropenone (DPC). The DNA sequence reads TGTGCCAGCAGCTCTTACAGGGTCGTCAATCAGCCCCAGCATTTT. Its protein is CASSSYRVVNQPQHF.